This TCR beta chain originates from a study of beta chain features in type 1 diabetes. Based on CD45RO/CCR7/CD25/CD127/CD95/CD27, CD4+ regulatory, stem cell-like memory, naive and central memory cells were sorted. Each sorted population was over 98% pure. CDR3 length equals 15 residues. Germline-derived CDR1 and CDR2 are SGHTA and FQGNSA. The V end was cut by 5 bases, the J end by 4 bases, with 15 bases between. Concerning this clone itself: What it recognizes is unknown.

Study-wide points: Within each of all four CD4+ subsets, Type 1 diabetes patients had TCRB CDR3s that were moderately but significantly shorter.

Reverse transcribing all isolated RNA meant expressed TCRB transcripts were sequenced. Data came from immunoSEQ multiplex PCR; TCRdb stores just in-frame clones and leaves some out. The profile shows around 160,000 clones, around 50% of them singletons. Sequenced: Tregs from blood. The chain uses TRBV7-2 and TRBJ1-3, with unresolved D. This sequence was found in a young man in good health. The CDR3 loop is CASSQSPGSGNTIYF. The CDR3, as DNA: TGTGCCAGCAGCCAGTCGCCGGGTTCCGGAAACACCATATATTTT.